This T cell receptor beta chain is drawn from a study of human T cells and chemical hapten exposure. Trimming stripped 3 bases from V and 2 bases from J, with 9 bases between. The CDR3 loop spans 14 amino acids. CDR1 and CDR2 from the germline V gene are SNHLY and FYNNEI. The time point here: patch test 3, about 24 weeks after DPC sensitization. Regarding treatment: therapeutic diphenylcyclopropenone sensitization with weekly scalp DPC. Suited to DPC and affected by alopecia, the donors ranged from 18 to 70 years old. A note on this clonotype: The antigen remains unidentified.

TCRdb re-analysed the RACE reads in MiXCR, keeping a single row per CDR3 protein. Found here are roughly 100,000 distinct CDR3 sequences, about 34% of them singletons; the top ten hold roughly 2.5%. Study results and limitations: Counts of TCRs expanded at PT1 correlated positively with patch test score.

The TCR was taken from a man aged 35 to 55 with alopecia areata. Some clones in this sample may be carry-over from other donors' samples. The chain combines TRBV2 with TRBJ2-3; TRBD2 might be the D (6 bases). The sample consisted of whole blood, taken in connection with sensitization to the hapten diphenylcyclopropenone (DPC). CDR3 DNA: TGTGCCAGCAGTGAGGGACTCCCCACAGATACGCAGTATTTT. Translated: CASSEGLPTDTQYF.